These 12 T cell receptor beta chains originate from one sample sequenced in a study of blood T cells in healthy people across ages. Next came a second PCR, run for roughly 6 to 11 cycles, which used a sample-barcoded 5' primer along with a J-beta primer mix. TCRdb ran MiXCR on the 5' RACE reads and lists one entry per CDR3 protein. The table lists around 780,000 distinct CDR3 sequences, roughly 25% of them singletons. The data were also submitted as part of a second study, on T cells of mothers and their children.

Sample: blood. Receptors were obtained from a boy aged 5-17 years in good health.

Many counts were recorded for this clonotype. V usage is TRBV20-1 and J usage is TRBJ2-1; TRBD1 agrees at 9 bases. Germline V gene sequence: CDR1 DFQATT, CDR2 SNEGSKA (reference sequence). The CDR3 contains 15 residues. The junction had 15 bases not matched to a gene; V was cut back by 5 bases and J by 10 bases. The CDR3 reads CSALLAGTGRGEQFF. The CDR3, as DNA: TGCAGTGCTCTTCTGGCCGGGACAGGGCGAGGGGAGCAGTTCTTC.

The V and J genes are TRBV28 and TRBJ2-3; TRBD1 matches at 11 bases. V lost 8 bases to trimming and J lost 4 bases; unmatched junction nucleotides: 8. The CDR3 totals 15 residues. The germline V gene encodes CDR1 MDHEN and CDR2 SYDVKM. The CDR3 spells CASHGRGQGADTQYF. The CDR3, as DNA: TGTGCCAGCCACGGCCGGGGACAGGGGGCAGATACGCAGTATTTT.

The chain is built from TRBV12-3 or TRBV12-4 and TRBJ2-5, with a tentative D call TRBD2 (6 bases). V lost 5 bases to trimming and J lost 4 bases, with 11 bases between them. This CDR3 is built from 13 residues. DNA of the CDR3: TGTGCCAGCAGTGCCCGGGGGAGAGAGACCCAGTACTTC. Translated: CASSARGRETQYF.

The chain uses TRBV19 and TRBJ2-2, with D tentatively TRBD1 or TRBD2 (6 bases each). The CDR3 spans 13 residues. V gave up 7 bases and J gave up 5 bases, with 11 bases separating them. Germline CDR1 LNHDA, CDR2 SQIVND (reference sequence). The CDR3 coding sequence is TGTGCCAGTAAGAGGGGGGCGACCGGGGAGCTGTTTTTT. It translates to CASKRGATGELFF. The variable domain in full, completed from reference TRBV19 and TRBJ2-2, reads DGGITQSPKYLFRKEGQNVTLSCEQNLNHDAMYWYRQDPGQGLRLIYYSQIVNDFQKGDIAEGYSVSREKKESFPLTVTSAQKNPTAFYLCASKRGATGELFFGEGSRLTVL.

The V call is TRBV25-1, the J call TRBJ2-5, with D perhaps TRBD2 (7 bases). The V end was cut by 4 bases, the J end by 4 bases, with 16 bases between. Per the germline V gene, CDR1 is MGHDK and CDR2 is SYGVNS. CDR3 length equals 15 residues. CDR3 sequence (DNA): TGTGCCAGCAGTGTCCGGGGGGCACCGACAGAGACCCAGTACTTC. Its protein product is CASSVRGAPTETQYF.

The rearrangement joins TRBV15 to TRBJ2-5, with D uncertain. V was clipped by 0 bases and J by 5 bases, with 13 bases between them. The CDR3 sequence is 15 residues long. Per the germline V gene, CDR1 is LNHNV and CDR2 is YYDKDF (reference sequence). The CDR3 coding sequence is TGTGCCACCAGCAGAGATTGGAGCCTAGGGGAGACCCAGTACTTC. This codes for CATSRDWSLGETQYF.

The rearrangement uses TRBV29-1 and TRBJ1-1; D not certain. V was pared by 4 bases and J by 4 bases, with 13 bases between. From germline, CDR1 is SQVTM and CDR2 ANQGSEA. This CDR3 region has 13 residues. DNA for the CDR3: TGCAGCGTTGGCGGGTGGGGTGGCACTGAAGCTTTCTTT. This sequence encodes CSVGGWGGTEAFF. Combining the CDR3 with reference TRBV29-1 and TRBJ1-1 gives the whole variable domain SAVISQKPSRDICQRGTSLTIQCQVDSQVTMMFWYRQQPGQSLTLIATANQGSEATYESGFVIDKFPISRPNLTFSTLTVSNMSPEDSSIYLCSVGGWGGTEAFFGQGTRLTVV.

Only a few counts were recorded for this clonotype. This chain joins TRBV7-3 and TRBJ1-1, with D maybe TRBD1 (5 bases). The V end lost 9 bases, the J end lost 0 bases, and 11 bases lay between the germline ends. Germline V gene data show CDR1 as SGHTA and CDR2 as FQGTGA. This CDR3 is built from 13 residues. This CDR3 is CARGEAMNTEAFF. The CDR3 DNA sequence: TGTGCCAGGGGGGAGGCAATGAACACTGAAGCTTTCTTT.

V and J are TRBV7-3 and TRBJ1-1; D is perhaps TRBD1 (6 bases). CDR1 and CDR2 (germline): SGHTA, FQGTGA. The CDR3 runs to 13 residues. V gave up 5 bases and J gave up 8 bases, with 15 bases separating them. CDR3 in DNA: TGTGCCAGCAGCCGGCGAAGGGGGTCCGAAGCTTTCTTT. Translation gives CASSRRRGSEAFF.

The chain carries TRBV3-1 and TRBJ2-1; D uncertain. CDR1 LGHDT and CDR2 YNNKEL come from the germline V gene (reference sequence). The CDR3 consists of 12 residues. The V end lost 0 bases, the J end lost 8 bases, and 5 bases lay between the germline ends. The CDR3 loop is CASSQDGDEQFF. CDR3 DNA sequence: TGTGCCAGCAGCCAAGACGGTGATGAGCAGTTCTTC.

This rearrangement joins TRBV6-5 to TRBJ1-6, with 7 bases identical to TRBD1. Germline-derived CDR1 and CDR2 are MNHEY and SVGAGI. The trim removed 6 bases at V and 13 bases at J, leaving 3 bases unmatched. The CDR3 has 11 residues. In DNA form, the CDR3 reads TGTGCCAGCAGAAACAGGGGTCCCCTCCACTTT. The encoded protein is CASRNRGPLHF.

There are a few counts of this clonotype. J is TRBJ2-5 and V is TRBV30; TRBD1 might be the D (5 bases). The germline V gene encodes CDR1 GTSNPN and CDR2 SVGIG (reference sequence). The CDR3 is 12 amino acids. Trimming cost V 5 bases and J 1 base, with 8 bases left between them. The CDR3 reads CAWGQFQETQYF. The CDR3 DNA reads as TGTGCCTGGGGACAATTCCAAGAGACCCAGTACTTC.